This T cell receptor beta chain is drawn from a study of blood T cell repertoires in COVID-19. The CDR3 has 15 amino acids. Trimming shortened V by 0 bases and J by 2 bases, and 8 bases separated the two germline ends. Germline V gives CDR1 LGHNA, CDR2 YNFKEQ. Sequencing used immunoSEQ multiplex PCR; TCRdb keeps in-frame clones, though not all of them. The data contain around 130,000 clones, more than 70% of them singletons. The chain has TRBV4-2 and TRBJ1-3; D uncertain. Specimen: peripheral blood. This receptor was obtained from a man aged 65 to 79 with acute or convalescent COVID-19. As DNA, the CDR3 is TGTGCCAGCAGCCAAGATCGTACAGCTGGAAACACCATATATTTT. Translation: CASSQDRTAGNTIYF.